These T cell receptor beta chains were read from a single sample in a study of T-cell memory formation after mild COVID-19. TCRdb used MiXCR to reprocess the 5' RACE reads, holding one entry per CDR3 protein. Altogether 190,000 or so distinct CDR3 sequences are present, 20% to 25% being singletons, with the ten largest covering about 23%. Sample: PBMCs or a T cell subset sorted from them (not recorded which). The receptor source for this set is an adult woman who had mild COVID-19 (a few samples of this study predate the infection). Cell type and time point are not known. CDR3s include the opening cysteine and the closing phenylalanine or tryptophan. Fields, in order: V gene, clone size, J gene, D gene, CDR3 protein, CDR3 DNA. The D gene is left open where the match is weak. Size tells how often a clone was seen (once, few, many) or the class of an expanded clone, and some rows leave it out.

V: TRBV21-1
size: .
J: TRBJ2-7
D: .
CDR3: CASSKAGTGSYEQYF
DNA: TGTGCCAGCAGCAAAGCCGGGACAGGATCCTACGAGCAGTACTTC

V: TRBV5-1
size: .
J: TRBJ2-2
D: .
CDR3: CASSLANLGTGELFF
DNA: TGCGCCAGCAGCTTGGCCAATTTGGGAACCGGGGAGCTGTTTTTT

V: TRBV30
size: once
J: TRBJ2-7
D: .
CDR3: CAWSEGIREEQYF
DNA: TGTGCCTGGAGCGAGGGTATCCGGGAGGAGCAGTACTTC

V: TRBV5-1
size: many
J: TRBJ2-5
D: .
CDR3: CASSLAYQGGQETQYF
DNA: TGCGCCAGCAGCTTAGCTTACCAAGGGGGCCAAGAGACCCAGTACTTC

V: TRBV19
size: .
J: TRBJ2-1
D: .
CDR3: CASSPPYGYNEQFF
DNA: TGTGCCAGTAGTCCTCCCTACGGGTACAATGAGCAGTTCTTC

V: TRBV7-9
size: .
J: TRBJ2-5
D: .
CDR3: CASSPTSGGAETQYF
DNA: TGTGCCAGCAGCCCGACCTCCGGGGGCGCAGAGACCCAGTACTTC

V: TRBV9
size: .
J: TRBJ2-3
D: .
CDR3: CASSADGYGTDTQYF
DNA: TGTGCCAGCAGCGCCGACGGATACGGCACAGATACGCAGTATTTT

V: TRBV5-1
size: few
J: TRBJ2-1
D: TRBD2
CDR3: CASSLEASGGINEQFF
DNA: TGCGCCAGCAGCTTGGAGGCTAGCGGGGGGATCAATGAGCAGTTCTTC

V: TRBV6-2/TRBV6-3
size: .
J: TRBJ2-7
D: TRBD1
CDR3: CASSYSGGELSYEQYF
DNA: TGTGCCAGCAGTTACTCAGGGGGCGAGCTCTCCTACGAGCAGTACTTC

V: TRBV7-9
size: .
J: TRBJ2-7
D: .
CDR3: CATHDLYEQYF
DNA: TGTGCCACCCATGACCTATACGAGCAGTACTTC

V: TRBV15
size: few
J: TRBJ2-7
D: .
CDR3: CATSRVHGGASYEQYF
DNA: TGTGCCACCAGCAGAGTACACGGGGGCGCGTCCTACGAGCAGTACTTC

V: TRBV5-6
size: .
J: TRBJ2-2
D: .
CDR3: CASSFSSGTGVTGELFF
DNA: TGTGCCAGCAGCTTTTCCTCGGGCACGGGGGTCACCGGGGAGCTGTTTTTT

V: TRBV20-1
size: few
J: TRBJ2-7
D: TRBD2
CDR3: CSARAGGYEQYF
DNA: TGCAGTGCTAGAGCGGGAGGCTACGAGCAGTACTTC

V: TRBV6-2/TRBV6-3
size: .
J: TRBJ2-1
D: .
CDR3: CASSLLNSYNEQFF
DNA: TGTGCCAGCAGCTTGCTTAACTCCTACAATGAGCAGTTCTTC

V: TRBV5-1
size: .
J: TRBJ1-2
D: .
CDR3: CASKGVGYTF
DNA: TGCGCCAGCAAGGGGGTTGGCTACACCTTC

V: TRBV5-1
size: many
J: TRBJ1-1
D: .
CDR3: CASSGVGTEAFF
DNA: TGCGCCAGCAGCGGGGTCGGCACTGAAGCTTTCTTT

V: TRBV6-5
size: .
J: TRBJ1-1
D: .
CDR3: CASRLGGWEGDNTEAFF
DNA: TGTGCCAGCAGGCTCGGGGGGTGGGAGGGCGACAACACTGAAGCTTTCTTT

V: TRBV24-1
size: .
J: TRBJ2-7
D: TRBD2
CDR3: CATSDLRLAGVYEQYF
DNA: TGTGCCACCAGTGATTTAAGACTAGCGGGAGTTTACGAGCAGTACTTC

V: TRBV5-6
size: few
J: TRBJ2-7
D: TRBD2
CDR3: CASSLFGGDEQYF
DNA: TGTGCCAGCAGCTTGTTTGGGGGGGACGAGCAGTACTTC

V: TRBV6-5
size: few
J: TRBJ1-1
D: .
CDR3: CASSPRVDTEAFF
DNA: TGTGCCAGCAGTCCCAGGGTTGACACTGAAGCTTTCTTT

V: TRBV4-1
size: few
J: TRBJ1-2
D: .
CDR3: CASSQEGQLLNYGYTF
DNA: TGCGCCAGCAGCCAAGAAGGACAATTGTTGAACTATGGCTACACCTTC

V: TRBV7-8
size: few
J: TRBJ2-1
D: TRBD2
CDR3: CATRLAGDNEQFF
DNA: TGTGCCACTAGACTAGCGGGAGATAATGAGCAGTTCTTC